These 30 T cell receptor beta chains were all obtained from the same sample, sequenced in a study of blood T cells in healthy people across ages. Alongside a J-beta primer mix, a sample-barcoded 5' primer served in a second PCR lasting about 7 to 12 cycles. TCRdb passed the 5' RACE reads through MiXCR, listing each CDR3 protein once. This table holds 600,000 to 1,000,000 distinct CDR3 sequences, 58% found once. Sequencing was carried out using blood. The receptors were gathered from a man aged 25 to 40 in good health.

This clonotype was counted only a few times. V gene TRBV29-1 combines with J gene TRBJ1-5; D ambiguous. Germline V gives CDR1 SQVTM, CDR2 ANQGSEA. CDR3 length equals 13 residues. Trimming cost V 5 bases and J 4 bases, with 12 bases left between them. The CDR3 loop is CSVRDNYNQPQHF. CDR3 in DNA: TGCAGCGTTCGGGATAACTATAATCAGCCCCAGCATTTT.

The chain uses TRBV12-3 or TRBV12-4 and TRBJ2-7; D remains unclear. The CDR3 totals 13 residues. The V and J ends lost 1 base and 5 bases respectively, with 9 bases between them. The CDR3 here is CASSLERSHEQYF. The CDR3 coding sequence is TGTGCCAGCAGTTTAGAAAGGAGCCACGAGCAGTACTTC.

The rearrangement links TRBV4-3 to TRBJ2-2, with 9 bases identical to TRBD1. This CDR3 region has 19 residues. From germline, CDR1 is LGHNA and CDR2 YSLEER. With V trimmed by 0 bases and J by 2 bases, 10 bases remained unmatched. The DNA of the CDR3 is TGCGCCAGCAGCCAAGAACGGCAGAGGGGACAGGGAAACACCGGGGAGCTGTTTTTT. Translation gives CASSQERQRGQGNTGELFF.

This clonotype was seen a handful of times. This sequence joins TRBV29-1 and TRBJ2-1, with a weak D call TRBD2 (7 bases). Germline CDR1 SQVTM, CDR2 ANQGSEA. V was shortened by 7 bases and J by 5 bases, with 12 bases between the two germline ends. CDR3 size: 12 residues. The CDR3 DNA is TGCAGCGCCGGGGGGCGGAACAATGAGCAGTTCTTC. It specifies CSAGGRNNEQFF.

The chain employs TRBV28 and TRBJ2-5; the D is unclear. The end of the DNA is better explained by TRBJ2-3, so the J call may be wrong. Germline CDR1 MDHEN, CDR2 SYDVKM. The CDR3 totals 10 residues. The CDR3 nucleotides are TGTGCCAGCTCCTCTGAAACGCAGTATTTT. Amino acids: CASSSETQYF.

The chain recombines TRBV5-4 with TRBJ2-1; D gene ambiguous. With 4 bases removed from V and 6 bases from J, the gap between germline ends came to 17 bases. The germline V gene encodes CDR1 SGHNT and CDR2 YYREEE (reference sequence). The CDR3 has 15 residues. CDR3 protein: CASSRTAGSLNEQFF. The CDR3 DNA reads as TGTGCCAGCAGCCGGACGGCAGGTTCTCTCAATGAGCAGTTCTTC.

This chain connects TRBV20-1 to TRBJ2-3, with 8 bases aligning to TRBD1. V trimming: 6 bases; J trimming: 3 bases; junction bases outside the gene matches: 11. This CDR3 is built from 15 residues. Per germline, CDR1 DFQATT and CDR2 SNEGSKA (reference sequence). Written as DNA, the CDR3 is TGCAGTGCCTGGACAGGGATTGGGTCAACAGATACGCAGTATTTT. Residues: CSAWTGIGSTDTQYF.

This clonotype showed up just a few times. V gene TRBV20-1 combines with J gene TRBJ2-7; 9 nucleotides agree with TRBD2. From germline, CDR1 is DFQATT and CDR2 SNEGSKA (reference sequence). The CDR3 is 13 residues long. With V trimmed by 3 bases and J by 2 bases, 2 bases remained unmatched. The CDR3 bases are TGCAGTGCTAGGCGGGAGGGCCCCTACGAGCAGTACTTC. This sequence encodes CSARREGPYEQYF.

This chain connects TRBV6-1 to TRBJ1-1; 7 nucleotides match TRBD1. Trimming cost V 4 bases and J 1 base; bases outside gene matches: 3. CDR1 is MNHNS and CDR2 is SASEGT in the germline V gene. The CDR3 totals 14 residues. The CDR3 nucleotides are TGTGCCAGCAGTGGCCGGGACAGGAACACTGAAGCTTTCTTT. Protein: CASSGRDRNTEAFF.

The chain carries TRBV5-1 and TRBJ2-7, with TRBD2 matching 10 bases. The J call may be incorrect, as the DNA end agrees better with TRBJ2-5. The CDR3 has 16 amino acids. The germline CDR1 and CDR2 sequences are SGHRS and YFSETQ. The CDR3 DNA reads as TGCGCCAGCAGCTTTAGGGCTAGCGGGGGTCTAAAGACCCAGTACTTC. It yields the protein CASSFRASGGLKTQYF.

This sequence joins TRBV6-6 and TRBJ2-7; maybe TRBD1 (6 bases). Trimming cost V 8 bases and J 0 bases, with 11 bases left between them. From germline, CDR1 is MNHNY and CDR2 SVGAGI (reference sequence). This CDR3 is built from 13 residues. In nucleotides, the CDR3 is TGTGCCAGCGGACAGCCTAACTCCTACGAGCAGTACTTC. Protein product: CASGQPNSYEQYF.

The gene calls are TRBV4-2 and TRBJ2-1; 9 bases line up with TRBD2. The CDR3 extends over 18 amino acids. Germline CDR1 reads LGHNA; CDR2 reads YNFKEQ. V lost 0 bases and J lost 3; bases outside the gene matches: 9. CDR3 amino acids: CASSQDSVAGAIYNEQFF. The CDR3 DNA follows: TGTGCCAGCAGCCAAGATTCGGTAGCGGGAGCAATCTACAATGAGCAGTTCTTC.

The chain links TRBV6-6 to TRBJ2-1; D is uncertain. The CDR3 is made up of 17 amino acids. Looked up from germline, CDR1 is MNHNY and CDR2 is SVGAGI (reference sequence). Trimming left V 0 bases short and J 0 bases short, with 12 bases between. The CDR3 sequence: CASSYSSRLHSYNEQFF. In nucleotides, the CDR3 is TGTGCCAGCAGTTACTCGAGCAGGTTGCACTCCTACAATGAGCAGTTCTTC.

This clonotype occurred a few times. The genes are TRBV5-1 and TRBJ2-6; tentative D call: TRBD1 (5 bases). V lost 4 bases, J lost 12 bases, and 23 bases lay in between. The CDR3 contains 16 residues. Germline lookup yields CDR1 SGHRS and CDR2 YFSETQ. CDR3 DNA: TGCGCCAGCAGCCCCCTCCAGGGCAGTACGCAGCGCGTCCTGACTTTC. Translation: CASSPLQGSTQRVLTF.

The rearrangement joins TRBV5-6 to TRBJ1-1; 7 nucleotides match TRBD1. This CDR3 is 13 amino acids long. After removal of 3 bases from V and 7 bases from J, the junction contained 6 bases not matched to a gene. Per germline, CDR1 SGHDT and CDR2 YYEEEE. CDR3 bases: TGTGCCAGCAGCTACGGGACAGAGGGTGAAGCTTTCTTT. It translates to CASSYGTEGEAFF. Based on the CDR3 plus reference TRBV5-6 and TRBJ1-1, the full variable domain is DAGVTQSPTHLIKTRGQQVTLRCSPKSGHDTVSWYQQALGQGPQFIFQYYEEEERQRGNFPDRFSGHQFPNYSSELNVNALLLGDSALYLCASSYGTEGEAFFGQGTRLTVV.

The chain combines TRBV4-2 with TRBJ2-6, with D unresolved. The V end lost 0 bases, the J end lost 4 bases, and 7 bases lay between the germline ends. Germline V gene lookup returns CDR1 LGHNA and CDR2 YNFKEQ. The CDR3 is made up of 15 amino acids. This chain's CDR3 is CASSQERWGANVLTF. The DNA for the CDR3 is TGTGCCAGCAGCCAAGAGAGGTGGGGGGCCAACGTCCTGACTTTC.

DNA of the CDR3: TGTGCCAGCTCAACAGGAAAGACAGCCTCCTACGAGCAGTACTTC. This translates into CASSTGKTASYEQYF. The gene calls are TRBV6-2 or TRBV6-3 and TRBJ2-7, with D possibly being TRBD1 (5 bases). The CDR3 consists of 15 residues. Germline V gene sequence: CDR1 MNHEY, CDR2 SVGEGT. V was pared by 8 bases and J by 0 bases, with 17 bases between.

This chain joins TRBV12-3 or TRBV12-4 and TRBJ2-3; D may be TRBD1 (7 bases). This CDR3 is 19 amino acids long. The V and J ends lost 6 bases and 5 bases respectively, with 30 bases between them. The CDR3 sequence is CASRGGLRGPRGLLDTQYF. Here the CDR3 DNA reads TGTGCCAGCAGAGGGGGCCTGAGGGGGCCTCGGGGGTTATTAGATACGCAGTATTTT.

The chain has TRBV11-1 and TRBJ2-1, with 9 bases matching TRBD2. Trimming took 0 bases from V and 10 from J; bases not matched to a gene: 10. Germline CDR1 SGHAT, CDR2 FQDESV (reference sequence). The CDR3 has 16 amino acids. The CDR3 spells CASSLAGIAGVWEQFF. Written as DNA, the CDR3 is TGTGCCAGCAGCTTAGCGGGGATAGCGGGAGTGTGGGAGCAGTTCTTC. Full variable domain (rest looked up from reference TRBV11-1 and TRBJ2-1): EAEVAQSPRYKITEKSQAVAFWCDPISGHATLYWYRQILGQGPELLVQFQDESVVDDSQLPKDRFSAERLKGVDSTLKIQPAELGDSAMYLCASSLAGIAGVWEQFFGPGTRLTVL.

CDR3 nucleotides: TGCGCCAGCAGCTTGGGGGCCGGGACAGGGGAGAATTCACCCCTCCACTTT. Amino acid sequence: CASSLGAGTGENSPLHF. The chain employs TRBV5-1 and TRBJ1-6, with 10 bases matching TRBD1. Germline V gene sequence: CDR1 SGHRS, CDR2 YFSETQ. CDR3 length: 17 residues. Unmatched junction bases numbered 7, after V lost 0 bases and J lost 7 bases. Complete variable domain (other parts from reference TRBV5-1 and TRBJ1-6): KAGVTQTPRYLIKTRGQQVTLSCSPISGHRSVSWYQQTPGQGLQFLFEYFSETQRNKGNFPGRFSGRQFSNSRSEMNVSTLELGDSALYLCASSLGAGTGENSPLHFGNGTRLTVT.

The V and J genes are TRBV9 and TRBJ2-6, with D uncertain. V was pared by 4 bases and J by 0 bases, with 2 bases between. Germline V gene sequence: CDR1 SGDLS, CDR2 YYNGEE. There are 13 residues in the CDR3. CDR3 in DNA: TGTGCCAGCAGCCACTCTGGGGCCAACGTCCTGACTTTC. Translated: CASSHSGANVLTF. Variable domain in full (rest from reference TRBV9 and TRBJ2-6): DSGVTQTPKHLITATGQRVTLRCSPRSGDLSVYWYQQSLDQGLQFLIQYYNGEERAKGNILERFSAQQFPDLHSELNLSSLELGDSALYFCASSHSGANVLTFGAGSRLTVL.

The chain is built from TRBV6-5 and TRBJ1-2, with TRBD1 as a possible D gene (6 bases). V was pared by 5 bases and J by 6 bases, with 13 bases between. Germline CDR1 MNHEY, CDR2 SVGAGI. The CDR3 consists of 13 residues. The CDR3 nucleotides read TGTGCCAGCAGTGACACAGGGAGTCATGGCTACACCTTC. It translates to CASSDTGSHGYTF.

The chain joins TRBV2 to TRBJ2-4, with D unresolved. From germline, CDR1 is SNHLY and CDR2 FYNNEI. V was pared by 4 bases and J by 9 bases, with 16 bases between. The CDR3 spans 14 residues. DNA for the CDR3: TGTGCCAGCAGTGTAACAAGGGAATCGGGCATTCAGTACTTC. Amino acid sequence: CASSVTRESGIQYF.

The chain is built from TRBV30 and TRBJ1-2; D remains ambiguous. V lost 4 bases and J 5 bases, leaving 11 bases between the germline ends. CDR1 is GTSNPN, CDR2 SVGIG, per germline (reference sequence). The CDR3 sequence is 12 residues long. DNA of the CDR3: TGTGCCTGGACCCTCCCGGGGTATGGCTACACCTTC. Its protein product is CAWTLPGYGYTF.

V gene TRBV21-1 combines with J gene TRBJ1-1; no DNA check was done on the table's D call, TRBD1. TRBV21-1 is recorded as a pseudogene. The CDR3 has 16 amino acids. The CDR3 DNA reads as TGTGCCAGCAGCAAAGGGGGGGGACGGAAGTGCCCTGAAGCTTTCTTT. Translating it yields CASSKGGGRKCPEAFF.

The J gene is TRBJ1-2, the V gene TRBV20-1, with a weak D call TRBD1 (5 bases). Germline V lookup: CDR1 DFQATT, CDR2 SNEGSKA (reference sequence). The CDR3 sequence is 16 residues long. V lost 0 bases and J 3 bases, leaving 17 bases between the germline ends. CDR3 residues: CSARDRGTVTYYGYTF. CDR3 nucleotide sequence: TGCAGTGCTAGAGATCGTGGGACCGTAACCTACTATGGCTACACCTTC.

This clonotype occurred once. The chain couples TRBV6-1 to TRBJ2-1; possibly TRBD1 or TRBD2 for D (5 bases each). Trimming shortened V by 1 base and J by 9 bases, and 7 bases separated the two germline ends. CDR1 and CDR2 from the germline V gene are MNHNS and SASEGT. The CDR3 totals 12 residues. CDR3 nucleotides: TGTGCCAGCAGTGAAGGAGGGACTGAGCAGTTCTTC. Translating it yields CASSEGGTEQFF.

The chain recombines TRBV3-1 with TRBJ1-2; D perhaps matches TRBD1 (5 bases). The CDR3 extends over 16 amino acids. Trimming shortened V by 3 bases and J by 2 bases, and 16 bases separated the two germline ends. CDR1 and CDR2 (germline): LGHDT, YNNKEL (reference sequence). CDR3 region: CASSHQAGRQNYGYTF. For the CDR3, the DNA is TGTGCCAGCAGCCACCAAGCGGGAAGACAGAACTATGGCTACACCTTC.

V gene TRBV27 combines with J gene TRBJ2-3; D uncertain. Trimming removed 7 bases at V and 8 bases at J, with 16 bases between. Germline assignment: CDR1 MNHEY and CDR2 SMNVEV (reference sequence). The CDR3 has 13 residues. The CDR3 DNA reads TGTGCCAGCAAGTCCCCCGGTTACGGTACGCAGTATTTT. Translation: CASKSPGYGTQYF.

The chain combines TRBV11-2 with TRBJ1-4; D not resolved. V lost 1 base to trimming and J lost 3 bases, with 9 bases between them. The CDR3 sequence is 15 residues long. CDR1 is SGHAT and CDR2 is FQNNGV in the germline V gene. CDR3 bases: TGTGCCAGCAGCTTAGGGATGGCGGCTAATGAAAAACTGTTTTTT. Translated: CASSLGMAANEKLFF.